This T cell receptor (beta chain) was sequenced for a study of T cells in localized non-small cell lung cancer. Study-level findings and limits: Because sequencing included only one region (of the tumor), heterogeneity remains possible. Of the top 100 tumor clones, median 57 were in adjacent lung, 25 to 35 among its top 100. Clonality of T cells reached its maximum in uninvolved adjacent lung, surpassing tumor. Higher blood T cell density went with longer overall survival.

About this clone: The antigen remains unidentified.

The germline CDR1 and CDR2 sequences are SGDLS and YYNGEE. The V end lost 4 bases, the J end lost 0 bases, and 8 bases lay between the germline ends. The CDR3 has 14 amino acids. Sequencing was performed with immunoSEQ multiplex PCR; in TCRdb, only in-frame clones are kept and a portion is missing. This sample yields roughly 17,000 clones, of which approximately 90% are seen a single time; more than 3% belongs to the top ten. This chain joins TRBV9 and TRBJ1-3; D ambiguous. Sequencing was performed on peripheral blood, taken before any cancer treatment. This TCR derives from a male donor older than 55 with stage II squamous cell lung carcinoma. The CDR3 DNA reads TGTGCCAGCAGCCCCCAGTCCTCTGGAAACACCATATATTTT. This encodes CASSPQSSGNTIYF. Using reference TRBV9 and TRBJ1-3 for the parts outside the CDR3, the full variable domain is DSGVTQTPKHLITATGQRVTLRCSPRSGDLSVYWYQQSLDQGLQFLIQYYNGEERAKGNILERFSAQQFPDLHSELNLSSLELGDSALYFCASSPQSSGNTIYFGEGSWLTVV.